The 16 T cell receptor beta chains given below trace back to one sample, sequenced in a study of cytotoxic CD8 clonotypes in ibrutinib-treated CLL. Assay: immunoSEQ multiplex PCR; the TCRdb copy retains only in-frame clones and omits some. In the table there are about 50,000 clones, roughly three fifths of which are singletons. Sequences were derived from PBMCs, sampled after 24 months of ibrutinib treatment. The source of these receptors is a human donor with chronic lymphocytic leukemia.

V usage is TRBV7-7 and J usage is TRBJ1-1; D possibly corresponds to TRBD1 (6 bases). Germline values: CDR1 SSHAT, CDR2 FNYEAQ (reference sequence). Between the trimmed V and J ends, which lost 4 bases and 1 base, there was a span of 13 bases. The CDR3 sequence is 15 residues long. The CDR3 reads CASSWGRIENTEAFF. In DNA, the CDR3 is TGTGCCAGCAGCTGGGGGCGCATAGAGAACACTGAAGCTTTCTTT. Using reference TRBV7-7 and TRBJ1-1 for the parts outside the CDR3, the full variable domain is GAGVSQSPRYKVTKRGQDVTLRCDPISSHATLYWYQQALGQGPEFLTYFNYEAQPDKSGLPSDRFSAERPEGSISTLTIQRTEQRDSAMYRCASSWGRIENTEAFFGQGTRLTVV.

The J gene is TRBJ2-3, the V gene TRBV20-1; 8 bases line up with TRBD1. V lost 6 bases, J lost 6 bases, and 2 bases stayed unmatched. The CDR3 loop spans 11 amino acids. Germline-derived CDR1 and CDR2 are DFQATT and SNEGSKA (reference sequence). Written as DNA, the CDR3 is TGCAGTGCCAGGGACAGGGATACGCAGTATTTT. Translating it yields CSARDRDTQYF.

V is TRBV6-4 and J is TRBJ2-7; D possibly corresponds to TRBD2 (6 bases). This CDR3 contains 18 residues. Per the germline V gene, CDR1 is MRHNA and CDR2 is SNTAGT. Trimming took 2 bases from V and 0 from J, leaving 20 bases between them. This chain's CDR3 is CASSDGGFSGPSSYEQYF. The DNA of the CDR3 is TGTGCCAGCAGTGACGGGGGTTTCAGCGGGCCGAGCTCCTACGAGCAGTACTTC.

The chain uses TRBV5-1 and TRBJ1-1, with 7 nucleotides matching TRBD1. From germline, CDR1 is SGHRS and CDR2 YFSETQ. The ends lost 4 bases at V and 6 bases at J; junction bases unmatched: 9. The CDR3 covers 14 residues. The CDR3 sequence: CASSPGQLGAEAFF. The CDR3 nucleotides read TGCGCCAGCAGCCCGGGACAGTTGGGAGCTGAAGCTTTCTTT.

The DNA for the CDR3 is TGTGCCAGCACTCTCGGACTAGCGGGGGCCACGAACACCGGGGAGCTGTTTTTT. This encodes CASTLGLAGATNTGELFF. The chain carries TRBV2 and TRBJ2-2; 13 nucleotides align to TRBD2. CDR1 and CDR2 from the germline V gene are SNHLY and FYNNEI. With V trimmed by 7 bases and J by 0 bases, 8 bases remained unmatched. This CDR3 comprises 18 residues.

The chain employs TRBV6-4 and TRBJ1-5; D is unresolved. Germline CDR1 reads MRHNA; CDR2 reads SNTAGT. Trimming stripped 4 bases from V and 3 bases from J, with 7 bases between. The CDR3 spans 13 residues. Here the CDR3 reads CASSGEANQPQHF. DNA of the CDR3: TGTGCCAGCAGTGGGGAAGCCAATCAGCCCCAGCATTTT.

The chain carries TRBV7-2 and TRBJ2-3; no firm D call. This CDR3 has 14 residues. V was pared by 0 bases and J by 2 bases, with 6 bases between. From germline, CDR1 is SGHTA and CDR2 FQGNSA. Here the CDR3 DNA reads TGTGCCAGCAGCTTAGCGCCCTACACAGATACGCAGTATTTT. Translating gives CASSLAPYTDTQYF.

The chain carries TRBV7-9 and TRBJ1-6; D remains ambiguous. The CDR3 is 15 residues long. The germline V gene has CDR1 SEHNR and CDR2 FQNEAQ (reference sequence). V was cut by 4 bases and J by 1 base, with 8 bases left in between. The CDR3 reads CASSSVQSYNSPLHF. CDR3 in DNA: TGTGCCAGCAGCTCCGTTCAGTCCTATAATTCACCCCTCCACTTT.

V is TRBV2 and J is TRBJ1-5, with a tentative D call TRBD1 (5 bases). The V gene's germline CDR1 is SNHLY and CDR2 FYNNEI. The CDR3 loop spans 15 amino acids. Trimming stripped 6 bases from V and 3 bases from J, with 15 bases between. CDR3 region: CASRAPGLLNQPQHF. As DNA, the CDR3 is TGTGCCAGCAGGGCCCCGGGACTTCTCAATCAGCCCCAGCATTTT.

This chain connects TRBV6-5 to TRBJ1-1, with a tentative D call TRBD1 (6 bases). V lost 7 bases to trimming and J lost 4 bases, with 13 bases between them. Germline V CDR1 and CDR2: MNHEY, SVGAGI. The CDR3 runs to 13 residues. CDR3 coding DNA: TGTGCCAGCATTCCCCAGGGGACCACTGAAGCTTTCTTT. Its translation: CASIPQGTTEAFF.

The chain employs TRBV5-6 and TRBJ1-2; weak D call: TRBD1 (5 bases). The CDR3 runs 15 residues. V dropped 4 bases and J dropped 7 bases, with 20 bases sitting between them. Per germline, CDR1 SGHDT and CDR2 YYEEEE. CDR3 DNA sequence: TGTGCCAGCAGCCCCCCCCCAGGGAAGAGTCGTGGCTACACCTTC. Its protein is CASSPPPGKSRGYTF. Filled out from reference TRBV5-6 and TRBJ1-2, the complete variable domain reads DAGVTQSPTHLIKTRGQQVTLRCSPKSGHDTVSWYQQALGQGPQFIFQYYEEEERQRGNFPDRFSGHQFPNYSSELNVNALLLGDSALYLCASSPPPGKSRGYTFGSGTRLTVV.

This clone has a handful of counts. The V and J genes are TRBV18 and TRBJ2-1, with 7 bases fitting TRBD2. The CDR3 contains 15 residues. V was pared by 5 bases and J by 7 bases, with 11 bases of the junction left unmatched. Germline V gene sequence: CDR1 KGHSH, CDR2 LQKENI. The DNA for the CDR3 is TGTGCCAGCTCAGCCCTAGCGGACCCTGGGAATGAGCAGTTCTTC. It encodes CASSALADPGNEQFF.

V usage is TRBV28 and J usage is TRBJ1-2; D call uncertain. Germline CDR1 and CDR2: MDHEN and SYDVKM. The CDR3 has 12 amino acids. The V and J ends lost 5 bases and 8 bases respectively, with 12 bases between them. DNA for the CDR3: TGTGCCAGCAGTGTAGAGCGTAGGGGCTACACCTTC. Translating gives CASSVERRGYTF.

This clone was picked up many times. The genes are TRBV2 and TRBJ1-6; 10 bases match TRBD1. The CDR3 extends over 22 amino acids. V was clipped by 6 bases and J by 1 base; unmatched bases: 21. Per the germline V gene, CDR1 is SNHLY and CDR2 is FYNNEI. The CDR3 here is CASSPGQGTHANPFSYNSPLHF. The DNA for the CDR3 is TGTGCCAGCAGCCCGGGACAGGGGACGCACGCTAATCCTTTTTCCTATAATTCACCCCTCCACTTT.

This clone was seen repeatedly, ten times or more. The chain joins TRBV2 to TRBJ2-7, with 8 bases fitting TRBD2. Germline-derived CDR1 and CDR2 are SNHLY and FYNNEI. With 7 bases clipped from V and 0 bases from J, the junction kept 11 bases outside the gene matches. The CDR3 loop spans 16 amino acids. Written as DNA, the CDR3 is TGTGCCAGCAATACGAAGCTCGGGGGGGGCTCCTACGAGCAGTACTTC. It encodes CASNTKLGGGSYEQYF. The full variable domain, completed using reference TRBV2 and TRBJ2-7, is EPEVTQTPSHQVTQMGQEVILRCVPISNHLYFYWYRQILGQKVEFLVSFYNNEISEKSEIFDDQFSVERPDGSNFTLKIRSTKLEDSAMYFCASNTKLGGGSYEQYFGPGTRLTVT.

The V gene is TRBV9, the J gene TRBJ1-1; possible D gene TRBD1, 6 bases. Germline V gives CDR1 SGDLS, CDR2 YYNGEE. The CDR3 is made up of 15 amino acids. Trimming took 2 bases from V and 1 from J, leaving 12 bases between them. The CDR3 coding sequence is TGTGCCAGCAGCGTGGGACCGGGACAGAACACTGAAGCTTTCTTT. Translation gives CASSVGPGQNTEAFF.